This TCR beta chain came from a study of graft-versus-host responses after intestinal transplantation. Whole-study results and caveats: Among circulating GvH clones, peak levels were associated with early post-transplant declines in HvG clones. Recipient marrow held GvH clones, some first seen in ileum or blood.

The assay was immunoSEQ multiplex PCR, and TCRdb's table has in-frame clones only and misses some. The table records 43,000 or so clones, approximately 92% of them present only once. Per germline, CDR1 MNHEY and CDR2 SVGAGI. The CDR3 has 14 amino acids. Trimming cost V 4 bases and J 6 bases, with 10 bases left between them. Concerning this clone itself: Its target is not known.

The chain joins TRBV6-5 to TRBJ1-6, with D maybe TRBD1 (5 bases). The sequenced sample was PBMCs, obtained 786 days after a first intestinal transplant, on the day of a second. The receptor was isolated from a human patient who received an intestinal transplant, so some T cells may come from the graft donor. The CDR3, as DNA: TGTGCCAGCAGTTTGGGACGGGGTAATTCACCCCTCCACTTT. It is translated as CASSLGRGNSPLHF.